What follows are 24 T cell receptor beta chains derived from one specimen sequenced in a study of cytomegalovirus exposure and HLA in healthy donors. 13 Jbeta primers and 60 Vbeta primers were used for the PCR. Method: immunoSEQ multiplex PCR; TCRdb's copy keeps in-frame clones and lacks some. Of fewer than 200,000 clones in the sample, approximately 70% were seen once. Sequenced sample: PBMCs. All receptors come from a woman under 40 in good health and CMV-seronegative.

This clone has just one count. CDR3 nucleotide sequence: TGTGCCAGCAGTTACGGGCAGCAAAGCTCCTACGAGCAGTACTTC. Its protein product is CASSYGQQSSYEQYF. V is TRBV6-6 and J is TRBJ2-7, with D unclear. Germline CDR1 is MNHNY and CDR2 is SVGAGI (reference sequence). V lost 2 bases and J 0 bases, leaving 11 bases between the germline ends. The CDR3 is made up of 15 amino acids.

This chain joins TRBV11-1 and TRBJ1-3; D call uncertain. V was cut by 3 bases and J by 4 bases, with 13 bases left in between. The CDR3 runs to 15 residues. Germline CDR1 SGHAT, CDR2 FQDESV (reference sequence). The CDR3 sequence: CASSLESFTGNTIYF. CDR3 in DNA: TGTGCCAGCAGCTTGGAGAGTTTCACGGGAAACACCATATATTTT.

The rearrangement links TRBV30 to TRBJ1-4, with D unclear. Germline V lookup: CDR1 GTSNPN, CDR2 SVGIG (reference sequence). The V end lost 3 bases, the J end lost 7 bases, and 9 bases lay between the germline ends. The CDR3 totals 12 residues. The CDR3 nucleotides read TGTGCCTGGAGCCCCGGAGTTGAAAAACTGTTTTTT. Translation gives CAWSPGVEKLFF.

This clone showed up just a few times. This chain uses TRBV10-3 with TRBJ2-2; 11 bases line up with TRBD1. The CDR3 loop spans 15 amino acids. Germline V gene sequence: CDR1 ENHRY, CDR2 SYGVKD. The ends lost 5 bases at V and 6 bases at J; junction bases unmatched: 5. The CDR3 DNA follows: TGTGCCATCAGTTCCTCGGGACAGGGGGCCGGGGAGCTGTTTTTT. Its translation is CAISSSGQGAGELFF.

The chain links TRBV18 to TRBJ2-7; TRBD1 aligns across 7 bases. This CDR3 comprises 15 residues. J lost 3 bases, V lost 3 bases, and 8 bases had no gene match. Germline CDR1 is KGHSH and CDR2 is LQKENI. CDR3 amino acids: CASSPNRGGFYEQYF. Written as DNA, the CDR3 is TGTGCCAGCTCACCGAACAGGGGTGGGTTCTACGAGCAGTACTTC.

This chain joins TRBV9 and TRBJ2-1; 15 bases align to TRBD2. Germline V gene data show CDR1 as SGDLS and CDR2 as YYNGEE. The CDR3 sequence is 17 residues long. V shed 5 bases, J shed 7 bases, and the junction held 10 bases outside the gene matches. This CDR3 reads CASRLGLAGGPGNEQFF. The CDR3 DNA is TGTGCCAGCAGACTCGGACTAGCGGGGGGGCCTGGGAATGAGCAGTTCTTC.

The chain has TRBV6-1 and TRBJ2-3; 9 bases fit TRBD2. J gave up 2 bases and V 7 bases, and 4 bases lay outside the gene matches. Germline loops: CDR1 MNHNS, CDR2 SASEGT. This CDR3 has 14 amino acids. CDR3 coding DNA: TGTGCCAGCACCCAGCGGGGGGCCACAGATACGCAGTATTTT. Protein product: CASTQRGATDTQYF.

The V and J genes are TRBV19 and TRBJ1-1; D is unclear. Germline V lookup: CDR1 LNHDA, CDR2 SQIVND (reference sequence). The V gene lost 3 bases and the J gene lost 4 bases, with 9 bases spanning the gap. The CDR3 spans 13 residues. For the CDR3, the DNA is TGTGCCAGTAGTATTACTACATCCACTGAAGCTTTCTTT. It specifies CASSITTSTEAFF.

The CDR3 bases are TGTGCCAGCAGTTCACGTCTCGGGAGCTCCTACGAGCAGTACTTC. Protein: CASSSRLGSSYEQYF. The rearrangement joins TRBV6-6 to TRBJ2-7, with D perhaps TRBD2 (6 bases). CDR1 and CDR2 (germline): MNHNY, SVGAGI (reference sequence). The CDR3 contains 15 residues. V gave up 4 bases and J gave up 0 bases, with 13 bases separating them.

In this sample, this clone turned up a few times. The rearrangement links TRBV7-9 to TRBJ2-7; a weak D match, TRBD2 (5 bases). Germline V gives CDR1 SEHNR, CDR2 FQNEAQ (reference sequence). V was cut by 5 bases and J by 2 bases, with 16 bases left in between. The length of the CDR3 is 15 residues. Here the CDR3 reads CASSRGQKSPYEQYF. The CDR3 nucleotides read TGTGCCAGCAGCCGAGGGCAGAAGTCACCCTACGAGCAGTACTTC.

This sequence joins TRBV6-1 and TRBJ1-2; no definite D call. CDR3 length: 13 residues. The germline V gene has CDR1 MNHNS and CDR2 SASEGT. The V and J ends lost 0 bases and 5 bases respectively, with 7 bases between them. CDR3 in DNA: TGTGCCAGCAGTGAAGCTGGGCTGTATGGCTACACCTTC. This translates into CASSEAGLYGYTF.

This clone was observed once. This chain connects TRBV7-8 to TRBJ1-2; TRBD1 matches 11 bases. Trimming took 5 bases from V and 4 from J; bases not matched to a gene: 6. The CDR3 contains 15 residues. The germline gives CDR1 SGHVS, CDR2 FQNEAQ. The CDR3 sequence: CASSLRTGGFYGYTF. The CDR3 DNA sequence: TGTGCCAGCAGCCTGAGGACAGGGGGCTTCTATGGCTACACCTTC.

V usage is TRBV7-6 and J usage is TRBJ1-6; D is unclear. This CDR3 has 16 residues. Germline CDR1 reads SGHVS; CDR2 reads FNYEAQ. Deletions cut 1 base from V and 7 bases from J, with 14 bases between. The CDR3 DNA is TGTGCCAGCAGCTTAGAATCACGAGCGGTAAATTCACCCCTCCACTTT. This translates into CASSLESRAVNSPLHF.

V is TRBV27 and J is TRBJ2-7; tentatively, D is TRBD1 (5 bases). Trimming removed 4 bases at V and 3 bases at J, with 10 bases between. From germline, CDR1 is MNHEY and CDR2 SMNVEV (reference sequence). This CDR3 has 13 residues. The CDR3 coding sequence is TGTGCCAGCAGTTCAACAGGATTCTACGAGCAGTACTTC. It yields the protein CASSSTGFYEQYF.

V is TRBV4-3 and J is TRBJ2-5, with TRBD2 matching over 9 bases. Germline V gene data show CDR1 as LGHNA and CDR2 as YSLEER. The CDR3 runs to 15 residues. With V trimmed by 0 bases and J by 5 bases, 4 bases remained unmatched. The CDR3 here is CASSQEVAGGETQYF. CDR3 nucleotides: TGCGCCAGCAGCCAAGAGGTTGCGGGAGGGGAGACCCAGTACTTC.

This chain uses TRBV6-5 with TRBJ1-2; D unclear. Germline assignment: CDR1 MNHEY and CDR2 SVGAGI. V was pared by 3 bases and J by 4 bases, with 9 bases between. The CDR3 contains 13 residues. This chain's CDR3 is CASSYNVAYGYTF. The CDR3 coding sequence is TGTGCCAGCAGTTATAATGTGGCCTATGGCTACACCTTC.

This clone was observed a handful of times. This chain uses TRBV5-1 with TRBJ2-3, with 12 bases that match TRBD2. With 0 bases clipped from V and 4 bases from J, the junction kept 3 bases outside the gene matches. Germline CDR1 is SGHRS and CDR2 is YFSETQ. There are 16 residues in the CDR3. This CDR3 reads CASSLVSSGGADTQYF. In DNA form, the CDR3 reads TGCGCCAGCAGCTTGGTGTCTAGCGGGGGGGCAGATACGCAGTATTTT.

This chain joins TRBV11-2 and TRBJ1-5; D gene unclear. This CDR3 spans 13 amino acids. V was clipped by 3 bases and J by 4 bases, with 7 bases between them. Looked up from germline, CDR1 is SGHAT and CDR2 is FQNNGV. CDR3 DNA: TGTGCCAGCAGCTTTCGGTCTAATCAGCCCCAGCATTTT. Translation gives CASSFRSNQPQHF.

The chain links TRBV18 to TRBJ2-7, with D perhaps matching TRBD2 (5 bases). The CDR3 is 13 amino acids. V shed 9 bases and J shed 0 bases, with 12 bases lying between them. CDR1 is KGHSH, CDR2 LQKENI, per germline. CDR3 DNA sequence: TGTGCCAGTTCGAGTGGGAGCTCCTACGAGCAGTACTTC. It is translated as CASSSGSSYEQYF.

This clone is a singleton in its sample. V gene TRBV5-8 combines with J gene TRBJ1-4; 7 bases align to TRBD1. Germline lookup yields CDR1 SGHTS and CDR2 YDEGEE. The V segment lost 4 bases and the J segment 4 bases; nucleotides outside the gene matches: 4. The CDR3 extends over 14 amino acids. The CDR3 nucleotides read TGTGCCAGCAGCCAGGGGGTAGTTAATGAAAAACTGTTTTTT. Amino acid sequence: CASSQGVVNEKLFF.

The rearrangement links TRBV4-3 to TRBJ2-7, with 7 bases identical to TRBD1. The germline gives CDR1 LGHNA, CDR2 YSLEER. The V segment lost 1 base and the J segment 6 bases; nucleotides outside the gene matches: 6. The CDR3 extends over 14 amino acids. CDR3 DNA: TGCGCCAGCAGCCAAGCGAGGGGGCCGGGCGAGCAGTACTTC. Translating it yields CASSQARGPGEQYF.

The V gene is TRBV6-1, the J gene TRBJ1-5, with TRBD1 as a possible D gene (6 bases). With 6 bases removed from V and 5 bases from J, the gap between germline ends came to 17 bases. This CDR3 has 15 amino acids. Per the germline V gene, CDR1 is MNHNS and CDR2 is SASEGT. DNA for the CDR3: TGTGCCAGCAGGGGGATACAGGGTTCTGATCAGCCCCAGCATTTT. Translating it yields CASRGIQGSDQPQHF.

This clone was observed once. This sequence joins TRBV7-9 and TRBJ2-1; TRBD1 aligns across 10 bases. Germline V gene data show CDR1 as SEHNR and CDR2 as FQNEAQ (reference sequence). The V segment lost 3 bases and the J segment 6 bases; nucleotides outside the gene matches: 11. The CDR3 contains 17 residues. CDR3 amino acids: CASSFPGTGAGVNEQFF. In DNA, the CDR3 is TGTGCCAGCAGCTTCCCCGGGACAGGGGCAGGGGTCAATGAGCAGTTCTTC.

The V gene is TRBV6-1, the J gene TRBJ2-1, with D hard to call. The CDR3 totals 13 residues. Germline V CDR1 and CDR2: MNHNS, SASEGT. The V end was cut by 5 bases, the J end by 5 bases, with 10 bases between. This CDR3 reads CASSPCEDNEQFF. CDR3 coding DNA: TGTGCCAGCAGTCCATGCGAAGACAATGAGCAGTTCTTC.